Listed below are T cell receptor gamma chains from one sample, sequenced in a study of human gamma delta and Vdelta1 T cells. These receptors' antigens are unknown. TCRdb re-processed the PCR reads using CATT. Of several thousand gamma-chain clones in the sample, less than 55% were seen once. The sequencing sample was made of Vdelta1 gamma-delta T cells from blood grown in culture (DOT cells). These receptors all stem from a human donor in good health. The CDR3 runs from the conserved cysteine through the conserved F or W. The listing skips clone size in some rows; elsewhere it reads once, few, many or a size class.

>TRGV10|TRGJP1|once
TGTGCTGCGTGCCACAACAGGCGTTGGTTCAAGATATTT
CAACHNRRWFKIF
>TRGV5|TRGJ1/TRGJ2|few
TGTGCCACCTGGGACCCCAATTATTATAAGAAACTCTTT
CATWDPNYYKKLF
>TRGV4|TRGJ1/TRGJ2|.
TGTGCCACCTGGGATGGCGGGAATTATTATAAGAAACTCTTT
CATWDGGNYYKKLF
>TRGV9|TRGJ1/TRGJ2|.
TGTGCCTTGTGGGAGGTGCTTTCGGACTATAAGAAACTCTTT
CALWEVLSDYKKLF
>TRGV2|TRGJP2|.
TGTGCCACCTGGGAAGGACTCTTCTATAGTAGTGATTGGATCAAGACGTTT
CATWEGLFYSSDWIKTF
>TRGV4|TRGJ1/TRGJ2|.
TGTGCCACCTGGGATGGGCCGACTTATAAGAAACTCTTT
CATWDGPTYKKLF
>TRGV4|TRGJ1/TRGJ2|.
TGTGCCACCTGGGATGGGCCCCCGGATTATTATAAGAAACTCTTT
CATWDGPPDYYKKLF
>TRGV2|TRGJP2|medium-sized
TGTGCCACCTGGGACGGGAAGAGTAGTGATTGGATCAAGACGTTT
CATWDGKSSDWIKTF
>TRGV8|TRGJP2|medium-sized
TGTGCCACCTGGGATAATAGGATCAAGACGTTT
CATWDNRIKTF
>TRGV4|TRGJ1/TRGJ2|.
TGTGCCACCTGGGATGAGCGTAGATCCTCTTATTATAAGAAACTCTTT
CATWDERRSSYYKKLF
>TRGV9|TRGJ1/TRGJ2|.
TGTGCCTTGTGGGAGGGTTATAAGAAACTCTTT
CALWEGYKKLF
>TRGV4|TRGJ1/TRGJ2|few
TGTGCCACCTGGGATGGGCAGACTTATAAGAAACTCTTT
CATWDGQTYKKLF
>TRGV3|TRGJ1/TRGJ2|.
TGTGCCACCTGGGACAGCGAACAGTATAAGAAACTCTTT
CATWDSEQYKKLF
>TRGV9|TRGJ1/TRGJ2|.
TGTGCCTTGTGGGAGGTGCCCTATAAGAAACTCTTT
CALWEVPYKKLF
>TRGV2|TRGJP2|.
TGTGCCACCTGGGGACGGCCGGGGAGTGATTGGATCAAGACGTTT
CATWGRPGSDWIKTF
>TRGV8|TRGJ1/TRGJ2|.
TGTGCCACCTGGGGCCCGGTGGATTATTATAAGAAACTCTTT
CATWGPVDYYKKLF
>TRGV2|TRGJ1/TRGJ2|.
TGTGCCACCTGGGACACGGATTCGAATTATTATAAGAAACTCTTT
CATWDTDSNYYKKLF
>TRGV9|TRGJ1/TRGJ2|.
TGTGCCTTGTGGGAGATGCGGTATAAGAAACTCTTT
CALWEMRYKKLF
>TRGV9|TRGJ1/TRGJ2|medium-sized
TGTGCCTTGTGGGAGGTGCTCTATAAGAAACTCTTT
CALWEVLYKKLF
>TRGV9|TRGJ1/TRGJ2|few
TGTGCCTTGTGGGAGATCCGGAATCACTCTTATTATAAGAAACTCTTT
CALWEIRNHSYYKKLF
>TRGV4|TRGJ1/TRGJ2|.
TGTGCCACCTGGGATGGGCTTCTGGAGAAACTCTTT
CATWDGLLEKLF
>TRGV2|TRGJ1/TRGJ2|.
TGTGCCACCTGGGACCCGCACAATAAGAAACTCTTT
CATWDPHNKKLF
>TRGV5|TRGJ1/TRGJ2|.
TGTGCCACCTGGGACAGGCCGTTGGGGAAGAAACTCTTT
CATWDRPLGKKLF
>TRGV2|TRGJ1/TRGJ2|few
TGTGCCACCCAAGATTATAAGAAACTCTTT
CATQDYKKLF
>TRGV10|TRGJP1|.
TGTGCTGCGTGGGATTTTGCCTCCTATACCACTGGTTGGTTCAAGATATTT
CAAWDFASYTTGWFKIF
>TRGV9|TRGJ1/TRGJ2|.
TGTGCCTTGTGGGAGGTATGGAATTATTATAAGAAACTCTTT
CALWEVWNYYKKLF
>TRGV3|TRGJP1|.
TGTGCCACCTGGGACAGCTTAAATACCACTGGTTGGTTCAAGATATTT
CATWDSLNTTGWFKIF
>TRGV9|TRGJ1/TRGJ2|.
TGTGCCTTGTGGGAGCCCGATTATAAGAAACTCTTT
CALWEPDYKKLF
>TRGV4|TRGJP1|few
TGTGCCACCTGGGATGGCACCACTGGTTGGTTCAAGATATTT
CATWDGTTGWFKIF
>TRGV3|TRGJ1/TRGJ2|.
TGTGCCACCTGGGACAGGCCCCCCTGGAAACTCTTT
CATWDRPPWKLF
>TRGV3|TRGJP2|few
TGTGCCACCTGGGACAGGCGGGATTATAGTAGTGATTGGATCAAGACGTTT
CATWDRRDYSSDWIKTF
>TRGV9|TRGJ1/TRGJ2|.
TGTGCCTTGTGGGAGCGCCTGCCAGGGAATTATTATAAGAAACTCTTT
CALWERLPGNYYKKLF
>TRGV9|TRGJ1/TRGJ2|few
TGTGCCTTGTGGGAGGTGCTTGGGAAACTCTTT
CALWEVLGKLF
>TRGV2|TRGJP1|.
TGTGCCACCTGGGAGGAAATTTTGGATACCACTGGTTGGTTCAAGATATTT
CATWEEILDTTGWFKIF
>TRGV9|TRGJ1/TRGJ2|medium-sized
TGTGCCTTGTGGGATTTCTCCAAGAAACTCTTT
CALWDFSKKLF
>TRGV9|TRGJ1/TRGJ2|once
TGTGCCTTGTGGGAGCGGGACAAGAAACTCTTT
CALWERDKKLF
>TRGV9|TRGJ1/TRGJ2|.
TGTGCCTTGTGGGGCCATTATAAGAAACTCTTT
CALWGHYKKLF
>TRGV5|TRGJ1/TRGJ2|.
TGTGCCACCTGGCAACACCCTTATTATAAGAAACTCTTT
CATWQHPYYKKLF
>TRGV4|TRGJ1/TRGJ2|.
TGTGCCACCTGGGAGTGGTGTTATAAGAAACTCTTT
CATWEWCYKKLF
>TRGV5|TRGJ1/TRGJ2|large
TGTGCCACCTGGGACAGATCAAATTATTATAAGAAACTCTTT
CATWDRSNYYKKLF
>TRGV5|TRGJ1/TRGJ2|.
TGTGCCACCTGGGACAGACTTCCAACCTGTGATTATTATAAGAAACTCTTT
CATWDRLPTCDYYKKLF
>TRGV3|TRGJ1/TRGJ2|.
TGTGCCACCTGGGACAGACGATATTATAAGAAACTCTTT
CATWDRRYYKKLF
>TRGV4|TRGJ1/TRGJ2|.
TGTGCCACCTGGGATGGGGAGAAACTCTTT
CATWDGEKLF
>TRGV9|TRGJ1/TRGJ2|.
TGTGCCTTGTGGGAGCTGTTATATTATAAGAAACTCTTT
CALWELLYYKKLF
>TRGV8|TRGJP2|.
TGTGCCACCCATAAACCAAGGAGTGATTGGATCAAGACGTTT
CATHKPRSDWIKTF
>TRGV5|TRGJ1/TRGJ2|few
TGTGCCACCTGGGACACGATGGGGAAACTCTTT
CATWDTMGKLF
>TRGV8|TRGJ1/TRGJ2|once
TGTGCCACCTGGGATCAAGAGAGGAATTATTATAAGAAACTCTTT
CATWDQERNYYKKLF
>TRGV9|TRGJ1/TRGJ2|.
TGTGCCTTGTGGGAGGCCCTTTATTATAAGAAACTCTTT
CALWEALYYKKLF
>TRGV3|TRGJP1|.
TGTGCCACCTGGGACAATTTTACCACTGGTTGGTTCAAGATATTT
CATWDNFTTGWFKIF
>TRGV3|TRGJ1/TRGJ2|.
TGTGCCACCTGGGACAGGCTAAATTATTATAAGAAACTCTTT
CATWDRLNYYKKLF
>TRGV5|TRGJ1/TRGJ2|.
TGTGCCACCTGGGACAGGCAGGGGTCTGGGAGACTCTTT
CATWDRQGSGRLF
>TRGV9|TRGJ1/TRGJ2|few
TGTGCCTTGTGGGAGCTTGCACGGTATAAGAAACTCTTT
CALWELARYKKLF